The clone carrying this T cell receptor beta chain appeared a few times. Its antigen is not identified. These data come from a study of cytomegalovirus exposure and HLA in healthy donors. Study-wide findings and caveats: TCR beta V- and J-gene trimming was later associated with a missense DCLRE1C variant. A list of around 150 TCR beta chains associated with cytomegalovirus was given.

PCR used 60 Vbeta primers and 13 Jbeta primers. Sequenced by immunoSEQ multiplex PCR; TCRdb stores in-frame clones only, minus some. Found here are approximately 100,000 clones, around 64% of them singletons; the top ten hold about 2.3%. Losses at the gene ends were 4 bases for V and 6 bases for J; bases not matched to a gene: 13. This CDR3 spans 17 amino acids. The germline V gene has CDR1 KGHSH and CDR2 LQKENI. This receptor was obtained from a human donor in good health. The sequenced sample consisted of PBMCs. The chain has TRBV18 and TRBJ2-2; 8 nucleotides line up with TRBD2. For the CDR3, the DNA is TGTGCCAGCTCACTAGGACTAGCTGAGTCTTCGGCCGGGGAGCTGTTTTTT. Its translation: CASSLGLAESSAGELFF.